These T cell receptor beta chains were read from a single sample in a study of early T cells in non-severe SARS-CoV-2 infection. TCRdb ran MiXCR on the 5' RACE reads and lists one entry per CDR3 protein. This repertoire shows about 71,000 distinct CDR3 sequences, roughly an eighth found once; its top ten account for roughly 2.5%. The sequenced sample was whole blood, obtained at baseline. The receptors originated from an adult who was a healthcare worker with PCR-confirmed SARS-CoV-2 infection or an uninfected control (not recorded which). The CDR3 runs from the conserved cysteine through the conserved F or W. D genes are given only for firm matches. A row's size may be missing; if present it is once, few, many or a size class.

CDR3: CASSYEGTNTGELFF; DNA: TGCGCCAGCAGCTACGAGGGGACGAACACCGGGGAGCTGTTTTTT; J: TRBJ2-2; V: TRBV5-1; D: -; size: many
CDR3: CSGRDRENTEAFF; DNA: TGCAGCGGCAGGGACAGGGAGAACACTGAAGCTTTCTTT; J: TRBJ1-1; V: TRBV29-1; D: TRBD1; size: few
CDR3: CASSLTGISTDTQYF; DNA: TGTGCCAGCAGCTTGACAGGGATCAGCACAGATACGCAGTATTTT; J: TRBJ2-3; V: TRBV7-9; D: TRBD1; size: few
CDR3: CASSQLPAIDEQFF; DNA: TGTGCCAGCAGCCAATTGCCAGCAATCGATGAGCAGTTCTTC; J: TRBJ2-1; V: TRBV4-2; D: -; size: -
CDR3: CASSERPGTDTQYF; DNA: TGCGCCAGCAGTGAGCGCCCGGGGACGGATACGCAGTATTTT; J: TRBJ2-3; V: TRBV10-1; D: -; size: -
CDR3: CASSIGRDYGSRQFF; DNA: TGTGCCAGTAGTATTGGGCGGGACTACGGATCTCGGCAGTTCTTC; J: TRBJ2-1; V: TRBV19; D: TRBD2; size: many
CDR3: CSVITGGNQPQHF; DNA: TGCAGCGTAATTACAGGGGGCAATCAGCCCCAGCATTTT; J: TRBJ1-5; V: TRBV29-1; D: TRBD1; size: few
CDR3: CASTSGALPRETQYF; DNA: TGTGCCAGCACCTCCGGGGCCCTCCCTAGAGAGACCCAGTACTTC; J: TRBJ2-5; V: TRBV7-8; D: -; size: -
CDR3: CASSESGVPYNEQFF; DNA: TGCGCCAGCAGTGAATCAGGGGTACCGTACAATGAGCAGTTCTTC; J: TRBJ2-1; V: TRBV10-2; D: -; size: -
CDR3: CASSELVPRLNTGELFF; DNA: TGTGCCAGCAGTGAGCTCGTCCCCAGGTTGAACACCGGGGAGCTGTTTTTT; J: TRBJ2-2; V: TRBV2; D: -; size: few
CDR3: CASSPAGGFYEQYF; DNA: TGTGCCAGCAGTCCAGCGGGGGGATTCTACGAGCAGTACTTC; J: TRBJ2-7; V: TRBV6-5; D: TRBD2; size: -
CDR3: CASSLVVTGNNEQFF; DNA: TGTGCCAGCAGCTTGGTCGTGACAGGCAACAATGAGCAGTTCTTC; J: TRBJ2-1; V: TRBV5-5; D: -; size: few
CDR3: CASSNTPRTGTSIDEQYF; DNA: TGTGCCAGCAGCAACACGCCTCGCACCGGGACATCTATTGACGAGCAGTACTTC; J: TRBJ2-7; V: TRBV7-6; D: -; size: few
CDR3: CASSGPGARYQYF; DNA: TGTGCCAGCTCAGGACCCGGGGCCCGATACCAGTACTTC; J: TRBJ2-5; V: TRBV18; D: -; size: few
CDR3: CASSRSTGLRPYEQYF; DNA: TGTGCCAGCAGCCGATCTACAGGGCTGCGACCCTACGAGCAGTACTTC; J: TRBJ2-7; V: TRBV7-9; D: -; size: -
CDR3: CAMAGTDSSPLHF; DNA: TGTGCCATGGCCGGGACGGACAGTTCACCCCTCCACTTT; J: TRBJ1-6; V: TRBV10-3; D: -; size: few
CDR3: CASSPPGTEAFF; DNA: TGTGCCAGCAGCCCTCCCGGCACTGAAGCTTTCTTT; J: TRBJ1-1; V: TRBV5-4; D: -; size: -
CDR3: CASSLTHYNEQFF; DNA: TGTGCCAGCAGCTTAACCCATTACAATGAGCAGTTCTTC; J: TRBJ2-1; V: TRBV11-2; D: -; size: many
CDR3: CATEVGGGNTEAFF; DNA: TGTGCCACCGAGGTTGGGGGAGGGAACACTGAAGCTTTCTTT; J: TRBJ1-1; V: TRBV28; D: -; size: -
CDR3: CSARVRGTEAFF; DNA: TGCAGTGCTAGAGTCCGAGGGACTGAAGCTTTCTTT; J: TRBJ1-1; V: TRBV20-1; D: -; size: few
CDR3: CSVENGQGAEAFF; DNA: TGCAGCGTCGAAAATGGACAGGGCGCTGAAGCTTTCTTT; J: TRBJ1-1; V: TRBV29-1; D: TRBD1; size: many
CDR3: CASSQYNEQFF; DNA: TGTGCCAGCAGTCAGTACAATGAGCAGTTCTTC; J: TRBJ2-1; V: TRBV12-3/TRBV12-4; D: -; size: many
CDR3: CRPTKPSTDTQYF; DNA: TGCAGGCCGACTAAACCTAGCACAGATACGCAGTATTTT; J: TRBJ2-3; V: TRBV20-1; D: -; size: many
CDR3: CASSQEGNRRNSPLHF; DNA: TGCGCCAGCAGCCAAGAAGGGAACAGGAGAAATTCACCCCTCCACTTT; J: TRBJ1-6; V: TRBV4-1; D: -; size: -
CDR3: CSVGGERAGELFF; DNA: TGCAGCGTTGGAGGGGAGCGGGCCGGGGAGCTGTTTTTT; J: TRBJ2-2; V: TRBV29-1; D: -; size: many
CDR3: CASSPRQANTEAFF; DNA: TGCGCCAGCAGCCCACGACAGGCGAACACTGAAGCTTTCTTT; J: TRBJ1-1; V: TRBV5-1; D: -; size: many
CDR3: CASSLLALSYNEQFF; DNA: TGCGCCAGCAGCTTATTAGCACTCTCCTACAATGAGCAGTTCTTC; J: TRBJ2-1; V: TRBV5-1; D: -; size: many
CDR3: CASSRSQGSYGYTF; DNA: TGTGCCAGCAGCCGTTCACAGGGGAGCTATGGCTACACCTTC; J: TRBJ1-2; V: TRBV3-1; D: TRBD1; size: many
CDR3: CSVGSNEQFF; DNA: TGCAGCGTTGGATCGAATGAGCAGTTCTTC; J: TRBJ2-1; V: TRBV29-1; D: -; size: many
CDR3: CSVRLTLDNEQFF; DNA: TGCAGCGTTCGACTAACCCTCGACAATGAGCAGTTCTTC; J: TRBJ2-1; V: TRBV29-1; D: -; size: many
CDR3: CVSSSGNGYTF; DNA: TGTGTCAGCAGCTCCGGAAATGGCTACACCTTC; J: TRBJ1-2; V: TRBV5-5; D: -; size: -
CDR3: CASSRLDYGYTF; DNA: TGTGCCAGCAGCCGGCTTGACTATGGCTACACCTTC; J: TRBJ1-2; V: TRBV7-9; D: -; size: many
CDR3: CASSQGLAAIQETQYF; DNA: TGTGCCAGCAGCCAAGGGCTAGCGGCAATTCAAGAGACCCAGTACTTC; J: TRBJ2-5; V: TRBV14; D: TRBD2; size: many
CDR3: CASSRESQYF; DNA: TGCGCCAGCAGCCGGGAATCTCAGTATTTT; J: TRBJ2-3; V: TRBV4-1; D: -; size: many
CDR3: CASSTYGQGADTQYF; DNA: TGTGCCAGTAGTACTTACGGACAGGGGGCCGATACGCAGTATTTT; J: TRBJ2-3; V: TRBV19; D: TRBD1; size: few
CDR3: CASSYGDLYNSPLHF; DNA: TGTGCCAGCAGTTATGGGGACTTGTATAATTCACCCCTCCACTTT; J: TRBJ1-6; V: TRBV6-5; D: -; size: -
CDR3: CASSLDSPVKLFF; DNA: TGTGCCAGCAGTTTAGACAGCCCGGTTAAACTGTTTTTT; J: TRBJ1-4; V: TRBV28; D: -; size: few
CDR3: CASSFSAQGNEKLFF; DNA: TGTGCCAGCAGCTTCTCTGCGCAGGGAAATGAAAAACTGTTTTTT; J: TRBJ1-4; V: TRBV13; D: -; size: -
CDR3: CAIRRQLANYNEQFF; DNA: TGTGCCATCAGACGTCAACTAGCCAACTACAATGAGCAGTTCTTC; J: TRBJ2-1; V: TRBV10-3; D: -; size: few
CDR3: CASRLWGLYGYTF; DNA: TGTGCCAGCAGGTTATGGGGATTATATGGCTACACCTTC; J: TRBJ1-2; V: TRBV7-2; D: -; size: many
CDR3: CASSQDPLAGGHSDTQYF; DNA: TGTGCCAGCAGCCAAGATCCCTTAGCGGGGGGGCATTCAGATACGCAGTATTTT; J: TRBJ2-3; V: TRBV4-2; D: TRBD2; size: few
CDR3: CASSRARVSGGPNTGELFF; DNA: TGTGCCAGCAGCCGCGCAAGAGTTAGCGGGGGCCCGAACACCGGGGAGCTGTTTTTT; J: TRBJ2-2; V: TRBV12-3/TRBV12-4; D: TRBD2; size: -
CDR3: CSAGTSGNTGELFF; DNA: TGCAGTGCAGGGACCTCCGGGAACACCGGGGAGCTGTTTTTT; J: TRBJ2-2; V: TRBV20-1; D: -; size: -
CDR3: CASSLPTGQGTKAFF; DNA: TGTGCCAGCAGTTTGCCCACGGGACAGGGGACGAAAGCTTTCTTT; J: TRBJ1-1; V: TRBV28; D: TRBD1; size: few
CDR3: CSVARQGEGTGELFF; DNA: TGCAGCGTGGCCCGACAGGGAGAAGGCACCGGGGAGCTGTTTTTT; J: TRBJ2-2; V: TRBV29-1; D: TRBD1; size: few
CDR3: CASSYEGYGANVLTF; DNA: TGTGCCAGCAGTTACGAAGGGTACGGGGCCAACGTCCTGACTTTC; J: TRBJ2-6; V: TRBV6-5; D: -; size: -
CDR3: CSGRGALNTEAFF; DNA: TGCAGTGGTAGGGGGGCACTGAACACTGAAGCTTTCTTT; J: TRBJ1-1; V: TRBV29-1; D: -; size: -
CDR3: CASSLDPQTSGFSYEQYF; DNA: TGTGCCAGCAGCTTGGATCCCCAGACTAGCGGCTTCTCCTACGAGCAGTACTTC; J: TRBJ2-7; V: TRBV5-4; D: TRBD2; size: many
CDR3: CASSQGDINYEQYF; DNA: TGTGCCAGCAGCCAAGGGGACATAAACTACGAGCAGTACTTC; J: TRBJ2-7; V: TRBV3-1; D: -; size: few
CDR3: CASRATGSEAFF; DNA: TGTGCCAGCAGGGCCACGGGTTCCGAAGCTTTCTTT; J: TRBJ1-1; V: TRBV12-3/TRBV12-4; D: -; size: few